What follows are 6 T cell receptor beta chains derived from one specimen sequenced in a study of regulatory T cells in long-lasting Graves disease. Time point in this sample: newly diagnosed GD, antithyroid drugs for less than 3 months. Scientists built the TCR library using RNA that was extracted from PBMCs. The authors built TCR beta libraries using iRepertoire HTBI primers and Arm-PCR of CDR3 regions. From the multiplex PCR reads, TCRdb called clonotypes with MiXCR, one entry per CDR3 protein. The sample lists 350,000 to 500,000 distinct CDR3 sequences, 11% to 15% occurring once. These same records also appear under a second study, on T cells in Graves' hyperthyroidism and ophthalmopathy.

The sample was peripheral blood mononuclear cells (PBMCs), taken at new diagnosis, from a patient treated with antithyroid drugs. These receptors originate from a woman aged 45-59 years with Graves disease.

The chain recombines TRBV7-8 with TRBJ1-1; D possibly corresponds to TRBD1 (5 bases). This CDR3 has 15 residues. Germline V CDR1 and CDR2: SGHVS, FQNEAQ. V dropped 1 base and J dropped 1 base, with 10 bases sitting between them. The CDR3 bases are TGTGCCAGCAGCTTAGGCGACAGAGAGAACACTGAAGCTTTCTTT. Residues: CASSLGDRENTEAFF.

V is TRBV27 and J is TRBJ2-1, with 8 nucleotides matching TRBD2. V lost 6 bases, J lost 5 bases, and 24 bases stayed unmatched. This CDR3 has 20 residues. Germline CDR1 and CDR2: MNHEY and SMNVEV (reference sequence). In nucleotides, the CDR3 is TGTGCCAGCAGACCCTCTGTGGCACTTTCAGCGGGAGCTCATAACAATGAGCAGTTCTTC. This encodes CASRPSVALSAGAHNNEQFF.

This clonotype was recorded a few times. The V call is TRBV4-2, the J call TRBJ2-7; D possibly corresponds to TRBD2 (5 bases). CDR1 and CDR2 from the germline V gene are LGHNA and YNFKEQ. This CDR3 has 15 amino acids. Trimming stripped 3 bases from V and 6 bases from J, with 18 bases between. CDR3 in DNA: TGTGCCAGCAGCCAGGCCGCCCAACTAGATCGCGAGCAGTACTTC. It codes for CASSQAAQLDREQYF.

This clonotype was seen at least ten times. V and J are TRBV28 and TRBJ2-1; D not resolved. The V and J ends lost 8 bases and 0 bases respectively, with 11 bases between them. Per germline, CDR1 MDHEN and CDR2 SYDVKM. The CDR3 covers 14 residues. The DNA for the CDR3 is TGTGCCAGCTTCGCCCACCTCTCCTACAATGAGCAGTTCTTC. This encodes CASFAHLSYNEQFF.

CDR3 sequence reads: CASSIERRQGGTEAFF. In nucleotides, the CDR3 is TGTGCCAGTAGTATAGAACGGAGGCAGGGCGGCACTGAAGCTTTCTTT. This chain connects TRBV19 to TRBJ1-1; tentatively, D is TRBD1 (5 bases). Germline lookup yields CDR1 LNHDA and CDR2 SQIVND (reference sequence). The CDR3 consists of 16 residues. Trimming removed 0 bases at V and 4 bases at J, with 15 bases between.

In this sample, this clonotype turned up a few times. The chain employs TRBV3-1 and TRBJ1-6; D gene unclear. V was pared by 5 bases and J by 5 bases, with 10 bases between. In germline, CDR1 is LGHDT, CDR2 YNNKEL (reference sequence). The CDR3 sequence is 14 residues long. As DNA, the CDR3 is TGTGCCAGCAGCGCCCGCTCGGATAATTCACCCCTCCACTTT. As protein: CASSARSDNSPLHF.